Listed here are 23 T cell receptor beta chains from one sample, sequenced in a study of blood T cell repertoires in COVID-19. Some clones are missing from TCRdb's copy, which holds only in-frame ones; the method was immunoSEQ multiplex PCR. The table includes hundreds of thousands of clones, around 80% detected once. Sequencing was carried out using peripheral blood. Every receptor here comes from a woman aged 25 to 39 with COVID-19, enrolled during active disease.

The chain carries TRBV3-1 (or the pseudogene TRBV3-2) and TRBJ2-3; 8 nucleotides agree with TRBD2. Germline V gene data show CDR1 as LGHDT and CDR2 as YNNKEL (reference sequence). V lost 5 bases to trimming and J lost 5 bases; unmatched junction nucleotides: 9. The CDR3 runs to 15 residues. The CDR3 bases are TGTGCCAGCAGCAACCCCGGGACTAGTCTAGATACGCAGTATTTT. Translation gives CASSNPGTSLDTQYF.

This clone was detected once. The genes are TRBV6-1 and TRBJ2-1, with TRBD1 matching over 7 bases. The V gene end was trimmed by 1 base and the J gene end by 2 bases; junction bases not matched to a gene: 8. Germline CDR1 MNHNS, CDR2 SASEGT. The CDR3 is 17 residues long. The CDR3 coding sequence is TGTGCCAGCAGTGAAGGACTGACAGGGATCGCCTACAATGAGCAGTTCTTC. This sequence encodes CASSEGLTGIAYNEQFF.

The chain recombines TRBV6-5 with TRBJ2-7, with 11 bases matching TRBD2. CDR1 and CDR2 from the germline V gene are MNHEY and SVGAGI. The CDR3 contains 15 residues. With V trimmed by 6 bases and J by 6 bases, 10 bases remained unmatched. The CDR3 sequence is CASSVLSGRASEQYF. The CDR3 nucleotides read TGTGCCAGCAGCGTACTTAGCGGGAGGGCGAGCGAGCAGTACTTC.

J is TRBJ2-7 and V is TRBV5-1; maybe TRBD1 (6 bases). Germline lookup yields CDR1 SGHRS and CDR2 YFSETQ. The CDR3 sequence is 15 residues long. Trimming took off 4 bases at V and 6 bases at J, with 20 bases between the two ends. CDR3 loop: CASSLLMDSTREQYF. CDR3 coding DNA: TGCGCCAGCAGCCTACTTATGGACAGCACACGCGAGCAGTACTTC.

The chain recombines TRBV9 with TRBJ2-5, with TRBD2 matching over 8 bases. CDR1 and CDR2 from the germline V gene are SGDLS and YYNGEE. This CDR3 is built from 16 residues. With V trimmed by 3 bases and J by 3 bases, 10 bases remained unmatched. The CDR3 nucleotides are TGTGCCAGCAGCGCCGGGGCGGGGGGCGGAGAAGAGACCCAGTACTTC. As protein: CASSAGAGGGEETQYF.

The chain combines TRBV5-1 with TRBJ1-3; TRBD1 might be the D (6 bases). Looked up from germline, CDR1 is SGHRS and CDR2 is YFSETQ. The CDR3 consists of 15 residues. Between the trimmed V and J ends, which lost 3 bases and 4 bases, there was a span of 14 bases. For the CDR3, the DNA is TGCGCCAGCAGCTCGGGGCAGGGGAAAGGAAACACCATATATTTT. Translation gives CASSSGQGKGNTIYF.

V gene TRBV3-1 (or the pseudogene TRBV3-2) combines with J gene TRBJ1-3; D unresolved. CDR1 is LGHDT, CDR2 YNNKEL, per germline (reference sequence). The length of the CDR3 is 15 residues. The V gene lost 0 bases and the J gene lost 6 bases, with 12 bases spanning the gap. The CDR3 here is CASSQEAGLKNTIYF. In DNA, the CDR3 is TGTGCCAGCAGCCAAGAAGCGGGTTTGAAAAACACCATATATTTT.

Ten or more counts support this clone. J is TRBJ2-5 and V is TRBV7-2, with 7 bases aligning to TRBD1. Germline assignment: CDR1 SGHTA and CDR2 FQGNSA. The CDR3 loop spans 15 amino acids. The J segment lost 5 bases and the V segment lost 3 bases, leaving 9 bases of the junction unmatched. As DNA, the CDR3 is TGTGCCAGCAGCTTCGGCCCGGACAGGAGGGAGACCCAGTACTTC. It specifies CASSFGPDRRETQYF. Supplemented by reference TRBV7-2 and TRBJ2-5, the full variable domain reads GAGVSQSPSNKVTEKGKDVELRCDPISGHTALYWYRQSLGQGLEFLIYFQGNSAPDKSGLPSDRFSAERTGGSVSTLTIQRTQQEDSAVYLCASSFGPDRRETQYFGPGTRLLVL.

CDR3 DNA sequence: TGTGCCAGCAGTGACTCGGCCAGGACTTCTGGGGCCAACGTCCTGACTTTC. Protein: CASSDSARTSGANVLTF. The chain is built from TRBV6-4 and TRBJ2-6; maybe TRBD2 (5 bases). The V gene's germline CDR1 is MRHNA and CDR2 SNTAGT. Trimming stripped 0 bases from V and 1 base from J, with 10 bases between. The CDR3 is made up of 17 amino acids.

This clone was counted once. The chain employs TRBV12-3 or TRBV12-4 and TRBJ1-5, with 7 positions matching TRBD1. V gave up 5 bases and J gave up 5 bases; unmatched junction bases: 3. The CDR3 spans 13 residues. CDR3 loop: CASSTQGHQPQHF. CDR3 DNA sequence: TGTGCCAGCAGTACACAGGGGCATCAGCCCCAGCATTTT.

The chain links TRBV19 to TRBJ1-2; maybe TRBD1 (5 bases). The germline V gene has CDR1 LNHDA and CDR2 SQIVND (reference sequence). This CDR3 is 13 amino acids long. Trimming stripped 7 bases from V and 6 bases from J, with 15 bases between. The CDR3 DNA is TGTGCCAGTAAAGGGGTTTCTGCGCATGGCTACACCTTC. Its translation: CASKGVSAHGYTF.

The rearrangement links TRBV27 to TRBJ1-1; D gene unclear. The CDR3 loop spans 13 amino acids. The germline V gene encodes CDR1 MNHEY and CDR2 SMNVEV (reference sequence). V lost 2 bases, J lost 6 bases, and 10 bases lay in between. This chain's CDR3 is CASSLIYSSEAFF. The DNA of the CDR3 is TGTGCCAGCAGTTTAATTTACTCTTCTGAAGCTTTCTTT.

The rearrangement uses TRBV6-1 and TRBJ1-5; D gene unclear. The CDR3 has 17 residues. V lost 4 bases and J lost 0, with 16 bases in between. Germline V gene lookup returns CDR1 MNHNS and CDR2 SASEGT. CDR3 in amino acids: CASSGRVGGLSNQPQHF. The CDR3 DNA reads TGTGCCAGCAGTGGACGGGTAGGAGGTCTTAGCAATCAGCCCCAGCATTTT.

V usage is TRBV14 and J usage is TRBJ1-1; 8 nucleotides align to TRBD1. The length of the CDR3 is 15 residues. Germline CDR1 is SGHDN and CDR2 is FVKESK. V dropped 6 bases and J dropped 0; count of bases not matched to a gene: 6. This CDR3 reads CASRPLTGVNTEAFF. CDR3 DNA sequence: TGTGCCAGCAGACCGTTGACAGGGGTGAACACTGAAGCTTTCTTT.

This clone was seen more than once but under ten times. DNA of the CDR3: TGTGCCAGCAGCTTAACCGGGACCTATAATTCACCCCTCCACTTT. Amino acid sequence: CASSLTGTYNSPLHF. The rearrangement links TRBV5-5 to TRBJ1-6, with no clear D. The germline V gene has CDR1 SGHKS and CDR2 YYEKEE (reference sequence). CDR3 length: 15 residues. V was trimmed by 2 bases and J by 2 bases, leaving 8 bases between them.

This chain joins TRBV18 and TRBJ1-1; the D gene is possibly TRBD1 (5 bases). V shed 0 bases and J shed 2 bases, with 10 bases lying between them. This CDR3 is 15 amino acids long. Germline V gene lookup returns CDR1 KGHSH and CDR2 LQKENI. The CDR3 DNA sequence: TGTGCCAGCTCACCACCGTCAGGGTCCAACACTGAAGCTTTCTTT. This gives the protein CASSPPSGSNTEAFF. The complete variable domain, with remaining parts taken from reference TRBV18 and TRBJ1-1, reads NAGVMQNPRHLVRRRGQEARLRCSPMKGHSHVYWYRQLPEEGLKFMVYLQKENIIDESGMPKERFSAEFPKEGPSILRIQQVVRGDSAAYFCASSPPSGSNTEAFFGQGTRLTVV.

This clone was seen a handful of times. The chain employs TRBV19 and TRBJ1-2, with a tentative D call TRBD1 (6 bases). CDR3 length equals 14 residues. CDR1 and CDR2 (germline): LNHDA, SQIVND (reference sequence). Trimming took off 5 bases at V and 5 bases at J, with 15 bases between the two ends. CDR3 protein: CASSGGTTVYGYTF. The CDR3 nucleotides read TGTGCCAGTAGTGGGGGCACCACAGTATATGGCTACACCTTC.

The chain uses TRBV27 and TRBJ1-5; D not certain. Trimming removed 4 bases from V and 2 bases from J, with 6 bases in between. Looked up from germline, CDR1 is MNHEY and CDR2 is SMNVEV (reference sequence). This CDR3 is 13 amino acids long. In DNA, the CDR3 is TGTGCCAGCAGTTATAGTGGCAATCAGCCCCAGCATTTT. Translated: CASSYSGNQPQHF.

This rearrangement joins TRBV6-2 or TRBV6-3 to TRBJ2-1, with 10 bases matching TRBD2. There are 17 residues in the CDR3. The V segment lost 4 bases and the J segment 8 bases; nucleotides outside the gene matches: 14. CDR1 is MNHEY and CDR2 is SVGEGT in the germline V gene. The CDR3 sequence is CASSWGRAGGHRDEQFF. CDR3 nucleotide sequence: TGTGCCAGCAGTTGGGGTCGAGCGGGGGGGCATCGAGATGAGCAGTTCTTC.

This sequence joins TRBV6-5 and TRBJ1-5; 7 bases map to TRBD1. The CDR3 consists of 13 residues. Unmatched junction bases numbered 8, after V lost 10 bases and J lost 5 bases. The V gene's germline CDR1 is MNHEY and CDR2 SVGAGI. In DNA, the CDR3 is TGTGCCACCCAGGACAGGAAAGATCAGCCCCAGCATTTT. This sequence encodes CATQDRKDQPQHF.

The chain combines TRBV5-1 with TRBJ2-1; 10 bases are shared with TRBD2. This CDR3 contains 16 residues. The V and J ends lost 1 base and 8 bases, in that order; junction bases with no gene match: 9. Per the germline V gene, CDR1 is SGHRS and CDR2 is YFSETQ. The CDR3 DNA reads TGCGCCAGCAGCTTGTACGTCTCTAGCGGGGGTGATGAGCAGTTCTTC. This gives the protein CASSLYVSSGGDEQFF. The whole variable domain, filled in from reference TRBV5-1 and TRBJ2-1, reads KAGVTQTPRYLIKTRGQQVTLSCSPISGHRSVSWYQQTPGQGLQFLFEYFSETQRNKGNFPGRFSGRQFSNSRSEMNVSTLELGDSALYLCASSLYVSSGGDEQFFGPGTRLTVL.

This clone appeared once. The CDR3 nucleotides are TGTGCCAGCAGCTCCAGGGGCAATCAGCCCCAGCATTTT. Its protein is CASSSRGNQPQHF. The chain couples TRBV7-2 to TRBJ1-5, with a possible D match to TRBD1 (5 bases). The CDR3 runs 13 residues. CDR1 is SGHTA and CDR2 is FQGNSA in the germline V gene. V was clipped by 4 bases and J by 2 bases, with 6 bases between them.

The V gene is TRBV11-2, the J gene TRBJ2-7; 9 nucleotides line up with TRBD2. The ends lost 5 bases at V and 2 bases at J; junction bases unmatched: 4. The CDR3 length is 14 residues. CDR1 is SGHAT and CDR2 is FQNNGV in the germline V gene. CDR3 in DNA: TGTGCCAGCAGCCCTACTAGCGGGCCCTACGAGCAGTACTTC. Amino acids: CASSPTSGPYEQYF.